The 23 T cell receptor beta chains presented below share a single source sample, sequenced in a study of shared clonotypes between healthy human individuals. Positive CCR7 selection of CD45RO-negative cells yielded the naive CD8 cells, and terminally differentiated effector memory CD45RA+ cells were excluded. Profiled with immunoSEQ multiplex PCR; TCRdb holds only in-frame clones, not every one. The table lists about 2 million clones, over 85% of them singletons, with roughly 1% in the top ten. The sequenced sample was naive CD8+ T cells sorted from blood. The receptor source for this set is a man younger than 30 in good health.

The chain recombines TRBV6-5 with TRBJ2-7; the match to TRBD2 covers 9 bases. With 4 bases clipped from V and 3 bases from J, the junction kept 7 bases outside the gene matches. The germline V gene has CDR1 MNHEY and CDR2 SVGAGI. The CDR3 has 15 residues. The CDR3 reads CASSSPTSGGYEQYF. As DNA, the CDR3 is TGTGCCAGCAGTTCACCGACTAGCGGAGGCTACGAGCAGTACTTC.

As to this clone: Additional DNA sequences in this sample encode the identical CDR3. The chain couples TRBV10-1 to TRBJ1-1; D remains ambiguous. The CDR3 has 13 residues. Germline CDR1 WNHNN, CDR2 SYGVQD (reference sequence). V gave up 6 bases and J gave up 0 bases, with 8 bases separating them. CDR3 protein: CASSATVNTEAFF. The CDR3 nucleotides are TGCGCCAGCAGCGCTACAGTGAACACTGAAGCTTTCTTT.

The V and J genes are TRBV6-6 and TRBJ1-4; no firm D call. V lost 2 bases and J 11 bases, leaving 3 bases between the germline ends. Germline CDR1 and CDR2: MNHNY and SVGAGI (reference sequence). The CDR3 is 10 amino acids. This chain's CDR3 is CASSYGKLFF. CDR3 nucleotide sequence: TGTGCCAGCAGTTACGGCAAACTGTTTTTT.

The chain carries TRBV13 and TRBJ1-4, with 10 bases aligning to TRBD1. The CDR3 covers 17 residues. Trimming cost V 0 bases and J 7 bases; bases outside gene matches: 8. Per the germline V gene, CDR1 is PRHDT and CDR2 is FYEKMQ (reference sequence). CDR3 residues: CASSLGIDRGRGEKLFF. CDR3 nucleotide sequence: TGTGCCAGCAGCTTAGGGATCGACAGGGGGCGAGGTGAAAAACTGTTTTTT.

This sequence joins TRBV4-1 and TRBJ2-7; 7 bases fit TRBD1. This CDR3 has 14 residues. Germline lookup yields CDR1 MGHRA and CDR2 YSYEKL. With V trimmed by 2 bases and J by 6 bases, 7 bases remained unmatched. The CDR3 loop reads CASSQRQGRGEQYF. The CDR3, as DNA: TGCGCCAGCAGCCAAAGACAGGGACGAGGCGAGCAGTACTTC.

This clone was detected only once. The same CDR3 is also encoded by other DNA sequences in this sample. The chain has TRBV27 and TRBJ1-1; D is possibly TRBD1 (5 bases). The ends were cut back, 0 bases at V and 0 bases at J, with 8 bases in the middle. CDR1 and CDR2 (germline): MNHEY, SMNVEV (reference sequence). CDR3 length equals 15 residues. CDR3 sequence: CASSLSGGLNTEAFF. In DNA, the CDR3 is TGTGCCAGCAGTTTATCGGGGGGGTTGAACACTGAAGCTTTCTTT.

The CDR3 DNA reads TGTGCCAGCAGTTTAGGGAAGGCGTTAGAGCAGTACTTC. Its translation: CASSLGKALEQYF. The chain links TRBV28 to TRBJ2-7; D is undetermined. V lost 2 bases and J 7 bases, leaving 12 bases between the germline ends. CDR1 MDHEN and CDR2 SYDVKM come from the germline V gene. The CDR3 is made up of 13 amino acids. The full variable domain, in which reference TRBV28 and TRBJ2-7 provide the parts outside the CDR3, is DVKVTQSSRYLVKRTGEKVFLECVQDMDHENMFWYRQDPGLGLRLIYFSYDVKMKEKGDIPEGYSVSREKKERFSLILESASTNQTSMYLCASSLGKALEQYFGPGTRLTVT.

This chain connects TRBV27 to TRBJ1-6; D remains ambiguous. V lost 2 bases to trimming and J lost 0 bases, with 8 bases between them. This CDR3 has 16 residues. Germline V gene sequence: CDR1 MNHEY, CDR2 SMNVEV (reference sequence). The CDR3 region is CASSLLGSSYNSPLHF. As DNA, the CDR3 is TGTGCCAGCAGTTTACTAGGAAGCTCCTATAATTCACCCCTCCACTTT.

The rearrangement joins TRBV27 to TRBJ1-4, with 7 bases that match TRBD1. The CDR3 runs to 13 residues. V trimming: 5 bases; J trimming: 5 bases; junction bases outside the gene matches: 2. Looked up from germline, CDR1 is MNHEY and CDR2 is SMNVEV (reference sequence). The chain's CDR3 is CASSRQGNEKLFF. The DNA of the CDR3 is TGTGCCAGCAGTAGACAGGGCAATGAAAAACTGTTTTTT.

The V and J genes are TRBV5-6 and TRBJ2-7; TRBD1 agrees at 11 bases. Germline V lookup: CDR1 SGHDT, CDR2 YYEEEE. With V trimmed by 4 bases and J by 0 bases, 3 bases remained unmatched. The CDR3 runs 15 residues. Here the CDR3 reads CASSPGTGGSYEQYF. Written as DNA, the CDR3 is TGTGCCAGCAGCCCTGGGACAGGGGGCTCCTACGAGCAGTACTTC.

The genes are TRBV27 and TRBJ1-4; D might be TRBD1 (5 bases). Looked up from germline, CDR1 is MNHEY and CDR2 is SMNVEV (reference sequence). The CDR3 spans 18 residues. V shed 6 bases and J shed 2 bases, with 22 bases lying between them. The CDR3 loop reads CASSALGVQGLTNEKLFF. The CDR3, as DNA: TGTGCCAGCAGCGCGCTGGGCGTCCAGGGTTTGACTAATGAAAAACTGTTTTTT.

The gene calls are TRBV7-8 and TRBJ2-5; 9 bases are shared with TRBD1. CDR1 is SGHVS, CDR2 FQNEAQ, per germline. V was pared by 5 bases and J by 1 base, with 2 bases of the junction left unmatched. The CDR3 loop spans 14 amino acids. The CDR3 DNA is TGTGCCAGCAGCCAGGGACAGGGCCAAGAGACCCAGTACTTC. The encoded protein is CASSQGQGQETQYF.

The CDR3 here is CALTGIYEQYF. In nucleotides, the CDR3 is TGTGCGCTGACAGGGATCTACGAGCAGTACTTC. The chain joins TRBV30 to TRBJ2-7; 7 positions match TRBD1. This CDR3 is 11 amino acids long. The germline CDR1 and CDR2 sequences are GTSNPN and SVGIG (reference sequence).

The chain joins TRBV2 to TRBJ2-1, with 10 bases matching TRBD2. The junction had 4 bases not matched to a gene; V was cut back by 3 bases and J by 2 bases. This CDR3 has 16 amino acids. CDR1 and CDR2 (germline): SNHLY, FYNNEI. CDR3 in amino acids: CASSDLAGETYNEQFF. CDR3 in DNA: TGTGCCAGCAGTGACCTAGCGGGGGAGACCTACAATGAGCAGTTCTTC.

V usage is TRBV6-5 and J usage is TRBJ2-5; D might be TRBD1 (6 bases). Germline CDR1 reads MNHEY; CDR2 reads SVGAGI. The CDR3 sequence is 14 residues long. Trimming removed 6 bases at V and 1 base at J, with 12 bases between. The CDR3 nucleotides are TGTGCCAGCAGCCGAACAGGGACCCAAGAGACCCAGTACTTC. It encodes CASSRTGTQETQYF.

Remarks on this clone: The same CDR3 can be traced to other DNA sequences in this sample. The chain couples TRBV28 to TRBJ2-7; D is uncertain. Deletions cut 2 bases from V and 1 base from J, with 6 bases between. The CDR3 loop spans 13 amino acids. Per germline, CDR1 MDHEN and CDR2 SYDVKM. CDR3 DNA sequence: TGTGCCAGCAGTTTAGGGGAATCCTACGAGCAGTACTTC. Translation gives CASSLGESYEQYF. The full variable domain, rest sourced from reference TRBV28 and TRBJ2-7, is DVKVTQSSRYLVKRTGEKVFLECVQDMDHENMFWYRQDPGLGLRLIYFSYDVKMKEKGDIPEGYSVSREKKERFSLILESASTNQTSMYLCASSLGESYEQYFGPGTRLTVT.

This chain links TRBV15 with TRBJ2-7, with D perhaps matching TRBD2 (6 bases). The germline V and J ends were trimmed by 5 bases and 4 bases, with 18 bases remaining between them. This CDR3 has 15 amino acids. Germline CDR1 LNHNV, CDR2 YYDKDF (reference sequence). CDR3 sequence (DNA): TGTGCCACCAGCCCTGGGAGGCAGGGAGGATACGAGCAGTACTTC. It yields the protein CATSPGRQGGYEQYF.

This chain links TRBV6-1 with TRBJ1-5; D unclear. The CDR3 is 12 amino acids. The V gene's germline CDR1 is MNHNS and CDR2 SASEGT. Trimming took 6 bases from V and 7 from J, leaving 10 bases between them. The CDR3 DNA follows: TGTGCCAGCAGAGTAGGACGGCAGCCCCAGCATTTT. Amino acid sequence: CASRVGRQPQHF.

This chain uses TRBV9 with TRBJ2-1; 9 bases match TRBD2. The length of the CDR3 is 15 residues. V lost 0 bases to trimming and J lost 3 bases; unmatched junction nucleotides: 1. Germline V lookup: CDR1 SGDLS, CDR2 YYNGEE. Written as DNA, the CDR3 is TGTGCCAGCAGCGTAGATAGCGGGGGCTACAATGAGCAGTTCTTC. It codes for CASSVDSGGYNEQFF. The whole variable domain, filled in from reference TRBV9 and TRBJ2-1, reads DSGVTQTPKHLITATGQRVTLRCSPRSGDLSVYWYQQSLDQGLQFLIQYYNGEERAKGNILERFSAQQFPDLHSELNLSSLELGDSALYFCASSVDSGGYNEQFFGPGTRLTVL.

This sequence joins TRBV28 and TRBJ2-5; 7 positions match TRBD1. The V segment lost 6 bases and the J segment 2 bases; nucleotides outside the gene matches: 3. Germline assignment: CDR1 MDHEN and CDR2 SYDVKM. The CDR3 length is 13 residues. CDR3 nucleotide sequence: TGTGCCAGCAGCTGGACAGGTCAAGAGACCCAGTACTTC. Translation: CASSWTGQETQYF.

Regarding this clone: Other DNA sequences of this sample code for an identical CDR3. The genes are TRBV4-1 and TRBJ2-7; possible D gene TRBD2, 5 bases. Deletions cut 4 bases from V and 2 bases from J, with 9 bases between. The germline gives CDR1 MGHRA, CDR2 YSYEKL. This CDR3 comprises 13 residues. The chain's CDR3 is CASSLTGAYEQYF. DNA of the CDR3: TGCGCCAGCAGCCTCACCGGGGCCTACGAGCAGTACTTC.

This CDR3 is CASSWGQTNYGYTF. The CDR3 DNA reads as TGTGCCAGCAGCTGGGGACAGACAAACTATGGCTACACCTTC. The rearrangement joins TRBV28 to TRBJ1-2; 7 positions agree with TRBD1. Trimming cost V 6 bases and J 2 bases; bases outside gene matches: 6. Germline V lookup: CDR1 MDHEN, CDR2 SYDVKM. The CDR3 length is 14 residues.

The V and J genes are TRBV6-6 and TRBJ2-5, with D uncertain. The J call may be in error: the DNA end matches TRBJ2-7 better. Germline V gene sequence: CDR1 MNHNY, CDR2 SVGAGI (reference sequence). The CDR3 contains 14 residues. The CDR3 protein is CASSYSGFSYEQYF. CDR3 bases: TGTGCCAGCAGTTACTCAGGGTTCTCCTACGAGCAGTACTTC.